This TCR beta chain stems from a study of T cell responses to AZD1222 COVID-19 vaccine. Broader study findings: Spike-specific TCR repertoires showed rising breadth and depth after two AZD1222 doses. Only six AZD1222 recipients tested seropositive at baseline.

TCRdb's copy holds only in-frame clones and misses some; the assay was immunoSEQ multiplex PCR. The table records about 120,000 clones, approximately 90% of them present only once. V gave up 4 bases and J gave up 6 bases; unmatched junction bases: 6. This CDR3 comprises 15 residues. Germline CDR1 and CDR2: SGHRS and YFSETQ. Notes on this clone: Its antigen is currently unknown.

The TCR was taken from an adult in good health. The rearrangement uses TRBV5-1 and TRBJ2-2; TRBD1 agrees at 10 bases. The material was peripheral blood, obtained on day 0 of AZD1222 vaccination. In DNA, the CDR3 is TGCGCCAGCAGCCCGGGGACAGGGGAGGCCGGGGAGCTGTTTTTT. Protein product: CASSPGTGEAGELFF.